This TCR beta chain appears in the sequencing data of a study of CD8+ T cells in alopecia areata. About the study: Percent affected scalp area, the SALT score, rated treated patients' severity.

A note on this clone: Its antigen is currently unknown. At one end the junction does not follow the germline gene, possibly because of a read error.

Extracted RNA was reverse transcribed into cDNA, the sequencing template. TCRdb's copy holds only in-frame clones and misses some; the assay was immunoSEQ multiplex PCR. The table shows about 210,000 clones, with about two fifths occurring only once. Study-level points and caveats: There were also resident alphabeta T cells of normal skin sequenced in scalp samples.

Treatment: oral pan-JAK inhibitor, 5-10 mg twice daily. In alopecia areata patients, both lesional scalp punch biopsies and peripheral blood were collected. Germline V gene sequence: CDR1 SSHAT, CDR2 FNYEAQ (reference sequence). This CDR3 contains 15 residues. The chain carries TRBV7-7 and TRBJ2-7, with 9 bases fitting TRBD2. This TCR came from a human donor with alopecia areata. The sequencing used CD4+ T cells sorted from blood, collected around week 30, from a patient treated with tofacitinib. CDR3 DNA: TGTGCTAGCAGCTTATATCGCGGGAGGGGCTCCGAGCAGTACTTC. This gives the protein CASSLYRGRGSEQYF.